These T cell receptor beta chains were read from a single sample in a study of blood T cell repertoires in COVID-19. The repertoire was sequenced with immunoSEQ multiplex PCR; TCRdb's copy has only in-frame clones and lacks some. The sample lists 300,000 or so clones; 75% to 95% were seen once. The sample taken for sequencing was PBMCs or T cells enriched from blood (not recorded which). These receptors were taken from a woman aged 25 to 39 who had recovered from COVID-19. Both conserved end residues are part of each CDR3. The D gene is left open where the match is weak. Size values are once, few and many counts, or a class for expanded clones, and some rows have none.

TRBV7-2	-	TRBJ2-1	-	CASSLSRVDEQFF	TGTGCCAGCAGCTTAAGCAGGGTCGATGAGCAGTTCTTC
TRBV7-2	TRBD1	TRBJ1-3	-	CASSEEQGLSGNTIYF	TGTGCCAGCAGCGAAGAACAGGGGCTCTCTGGAAACACCATATATTTT
TRBV3-1/TRBV3-2	-	TRBJ1-1	-	CASSFQPGTPNTEAFF	TGTGCCAGCAGCTTCCAACCCGGGACACCGAACACTGAAGCTTTCTTT
TRBV11-2	-	TRBJ2-1	-	CASSLGYGERYNEQFF	TGTGCCAGCAGCTTAGGGTATGGAGAACGCTACAATGAGCAGTTCTTC
TRBV18	TRBD1	TRBJ1-2	-	CASSGQGAAEYGYTF	TGTGCCAGCTCAGGACAGGGGGCCGCCGAATATGGCTACACCTTC
TRBV19	-	TRBJ2-7	-	CASSMRGEQYF	TGTGCCAGTAGTATGAGGGGGGAGCAGTACTTC
TRBV7-3	-	TRBJ2-1	-	CASSLNPSGDKGGHEQFF	TGTGCCAGCAGCTTAAACCCGAGTGGGGACAAGGGGGGGCATGAGCAGTTCTTC
TRBV18	TRBD2	TRBJ2-7	-	CASSPPSGEYEQYF	TGTGCCAGCTCACCGCCTAGCGGGGAATACGAGCAGTACTTC
TRBV4-2	TRBD2	TRBJ2-7	once	CASSQVTVGGSSYEQYF	TGTGCCAGCAGCCAAGTAACGGTGGGGGGGAGCTCCTACGAGCAGTACTTC
TRBV2	TRBD2	TRBJ2-3	-	CASSPGTSGGDTQYF	TGTGCCAGCAGTCCCGGGACTAGCGGGGGGGATACGCAGTATTTT
TRBV7-2	-	TRBJ2-5	-	CASSLAGSGSTRETQYF	TGTGCCAGCAGCTTAGCAGGTAGCGGCAGCACCCGAGAGACCCAGTACTTC
TRBV7-2	-	TRBJ2-3	-	CASSQGTYTDTQYF	TGTGCCAGCAGCCAAGGGACTTACACAGATACGCAGTATTTT
TRBV27	-	TRBJ1-5	-	CASSLIGNQPQHF	TGTGCCAGCAGTTTAATCGGCAATCAGCCCCAGCATTTT
TRBV6-4	-	TRBJ2-1	-	CASSVLAGSNEQFF	TGTGCCAGCAGTGTCCTGGCGGGGTCCAATGAGCAGTTCTTC
TRBV19	TRBD1	TRBJ1-1	-	CASSVTGVRLPTEAFF	TGTGCCAGTAGTGTTACAGGGGTGCGGCTTCCCACTGAAGCTTTCTTT
TRBV11-2	-	TRBJ2-2	once	CASSETGNTGELFF	TGTGCCAGCAGCGAGACGGGGAACACCGGGGAGCTGTTTTTT
TRBV19	-	TRBJ2-2	once	CASSIGGANTGELFF	TGTGCCAGTAGTATTGGGGGCGCGAACACCGGGGAGCTGTTTTTT
TRBV28	-	TRBJ2-2	-	CASSLLGTLNTGELFF	TGTGCCAGCAGTTTGTTGGGGACATTGAACACCGGGGAGCTGTTTTTT
TRBV28	-	TRBJ1-5	-	CASRPQQGGGQPQHF	TGTGCCAGCAGGCCTCAGCAGGGAGGAGGCCAGCCCCAGCATTTT
TRBV5-1	TRBD1	TRBJ1-2	-	CASSLTGGGDGYTF	TGCGCCAGCAGCTTAACAGGGGGTGGGGATGGCTACACCTTC
TRBV28	-	TRBJ1-1	-	CASSLPGGTEAFF	TGTGCCAGCAGTTTACCCGGGGGCACTGAAGCTTTCTTT
TRBV29-1	-	TRBJ1-5	-	CSGCSKGRAVRGQPQHF	TGCAGCGGGTGTAGTAAAGGGAGGGCTGTTAGAGGTCAGCCCCAGCATTTT
TRBV15	-	TRBJ1-2	-	CATSTETGLGYTF	TGTGCCACCAGCACCGAAACGGGGTTAGGGTACACCTTC
TRBV5-6	TRBD1	TRBJ2-7	-	CASSLGQGRSRHEQYF	TGTGCCAGCAGCTTGGGACAGGGGAGGAGTCGCCACGAGCAGTACTTC
TRBV5-6	-	TRBJ2-3	-	CASSLLSAPSTDTQYF	TGTGCCAGCAGCTTGTTATCAGCGCCTAGCACAGATACGCAGTATTTT
TRBV6-5	TRBD1	TRBJ1-2	-	CASSGSGGAGYGYTF	TGTGCCAGCTCAGGATCAGGGGGCGCCGGCTATGGCTACACCTTC
TRBV7-9	-	TRBJ2-3	-	CASSPVGTDTQYF	TGTGCCAGCAGCCCCGTAGGCACAGATACGCAGTATTTT
TRBV24-1	TRBD1	TRBJ2-2	-	CATSDLRGRQGTGELFF	TGTGCCACCAGTGATTTAAGAGGGCGACAGGGCACCGGGGAGCTGTTTTTT
TRBV5-4	-	TRBJ1-1	few	CASSSLRYPLEAFF	TGTGCCAGCAGCTCCCTACGATACCCCCTTGAAGCTTTCTTT
TRBV28	-	TRBJ1-2	once	CASSRQLYGYTF	TGTGCCAGCAGTCGACAGCTCTATGGCTACACCTTC
TRBV5-1	TRBD2	TRBJ2-5	-	CASFEVPGGVETQYF	TGCGCCAGCTTCGAGGTGCCGGGAGGAGTAGAGACCCAGTACTTC
TRBV6-2/TRBV6-3	TRBD1	TRBJ1-1	-	CASSTPGTENTEAFF	TGTGCCAGCAGTACCCCCGGGACAGAGAACACTGAAGCTTTCTTT
TRBV5-4	TRBD1	TRBJ1-2	-	CASTRVGQAYGYTF	TGTGCCAGCACTAGGGTGGGACAGGCATATGGCTACACCTTC
TRBV30	-	TRBJ1-4	-	CAGNMGSKLFF	TGTGCCGGGAATATGGGCAGCAAACTGTTTTTT
TRBV27	TRBD1	TRBJ1-1	-	CASSSTGGTEAFF	TGTGCCAGCAGTTCTACAGGGGGCACTGAAGCTTTCTTT
TRBV18	-	TRBJ2-3	once	CASSPIGTASSTDTQYF	TGTGCCAGCTCCCCCATTGGTACAGCCAGTAGCACAGATACGCAGTATTTT
TRBV7-2	TRBD2	TRBJ2-3	-	CASSSGLAGNTDTQYF	TGTGCCAGCAGCTCGGGACTAGCGGGGAACACAGATACGCAGTATTTT
TRBV4-2	TRBD1	TRBJ1-3	-	CASTGQGTGNTIYF	TGTGCCAGCACAGGACAGGGTACAGGAAACACCATATATTTT
TRBV14	-	TRBJ2-3	-	CASSERGWTSTDTQYF	TGTGCCAGCAGCGAAAGGGGGTGGACTAGCACAGATACGCAGTATTTT
TRBV3-1/TRBV3-2	-	TRBJ1-6	-	CASSLQRNNSPLHF	TGTGCCAGCAGCCTCCAGCGGAATAATTCACCCCTCCACTTT
TRBV27	TRBD1	TRBJ2-7	-	CASTTRGGGSREQYF	TGTGCCAGCACAACGAGAGGGGGCGGATCTCGCGAGCAGTACTTC
TRBV7-9	-	TRBJ1-4	-	CASSLAGSWANEKLFF	TGTGCCAGCAGCTTAGCGGGGAGCTGGGCTAATGAAAAACTGTTTTTT
TRBV5-4	TRBD1	TRBJ2-7	-	CASSYEPGQVYEQYF	TGTGCCAGCAGCTACGAACCGGGACAGGTCTACGAGCAGTACTTC
TRBV28	-	TRBJ2-5	-	CASSTITGRQETQYF	TGTGCCAGCAGTACCATTACAGGGCGCCAAGAGACCCAGTACTTC
TRBV28	TRBD2	TRBJ2-3	once	CASSSIWGLADETDTQYF	TGTGCCAGCAGTTCCATATGGGGACTAGCGGACGAGACAGATACGCAGTATTTT
TRBV21-1	-	TRBJ2-7	-	CASSKVKFASEASYEQYF	TGTGCCAGCAGCAAAGTCAAGTTTGCTAGCGAGGCCTCCTACGAGCAGTACTTC
TRBV5-8	-	TRBJ2-7	-	CASSSPSTAYEQYF	TGTGCCAGCAGCTCACCCTCCACTGCCTACGAGCAGTACTTC
TRBV5-1	TRBD1	TRBJ1-4	-	CASSFGQGFGKLFF	TGCGCCAGCAGCTTCGGACAGGGCTTTGGAAAACTGTTTTTT
TRBV23-1	TRBD1	TRBJ1-5	-	CASSQSGGQGAPLGGQPQHF	TGCGCCAGCAGTCAATCTGGAGGACAGGGGGCGCCGTTAGGTGGTCAGCCCCAGCATTTT